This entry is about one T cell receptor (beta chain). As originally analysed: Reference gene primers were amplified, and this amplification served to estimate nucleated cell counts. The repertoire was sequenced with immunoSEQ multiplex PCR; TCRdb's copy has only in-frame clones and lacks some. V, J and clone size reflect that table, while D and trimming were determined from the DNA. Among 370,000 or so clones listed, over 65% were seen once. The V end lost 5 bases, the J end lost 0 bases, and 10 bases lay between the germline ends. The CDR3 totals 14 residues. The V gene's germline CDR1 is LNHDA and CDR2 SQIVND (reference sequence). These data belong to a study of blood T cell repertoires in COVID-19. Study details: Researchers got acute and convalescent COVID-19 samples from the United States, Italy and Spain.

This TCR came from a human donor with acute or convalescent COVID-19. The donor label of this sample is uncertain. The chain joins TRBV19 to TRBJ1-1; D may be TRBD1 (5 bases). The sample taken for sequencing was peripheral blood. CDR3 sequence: CASSHRDLNTEAFF. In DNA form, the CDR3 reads TGTGCCAGTAGTCACCGGGACTTGAACACTGAAGCTTTCTTT.